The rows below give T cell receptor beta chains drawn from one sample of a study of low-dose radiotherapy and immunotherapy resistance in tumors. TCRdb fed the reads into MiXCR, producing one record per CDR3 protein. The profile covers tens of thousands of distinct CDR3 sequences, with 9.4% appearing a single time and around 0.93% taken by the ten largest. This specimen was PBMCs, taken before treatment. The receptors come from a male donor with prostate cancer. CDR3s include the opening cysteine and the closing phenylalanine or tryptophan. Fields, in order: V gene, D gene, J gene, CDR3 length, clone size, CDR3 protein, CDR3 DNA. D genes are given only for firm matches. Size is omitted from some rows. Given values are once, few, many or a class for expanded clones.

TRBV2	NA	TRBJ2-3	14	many	CASRDYQNTDTQYF	TGTGCCAGCAGGGACTATCAAAACACAGATACGCAGTATTTT
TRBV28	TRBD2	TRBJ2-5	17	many	CASTVNPGLAQEETQYF	TGTGCCAGCACCGTAAACCCGGGACTAGCGCAGGAAGAGACCCAGTACTTC
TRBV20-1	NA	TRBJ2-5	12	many	CSANRAEETQYF	TGCAGTGCCAACAGGGCTGAGGAGACCCAGTACTTC
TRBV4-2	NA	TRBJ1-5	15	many	CASSQGSGWAEPQHF	TGTGCCAGCAGCCAAGGGTCCGGTTGGGCGGAGCCCCAGCATTTT
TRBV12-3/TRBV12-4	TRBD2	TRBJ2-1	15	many	CASRMTSDSYNEQFF	TGTGCCAGCAGGATGACTAGCGACTCCTACAATGAGCAGTTCTTC
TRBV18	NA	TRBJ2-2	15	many	CASSRRAANTGELFF	TGTGCCAGCTCACGCCGAGCCGCGAACACCGGGGAGCTGTTTTTT
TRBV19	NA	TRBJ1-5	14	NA	CASRQGRNYQPQHF	TGTGCCAGTAGACAAGGGAGGAACTATCAGCCCCAGCATTTT
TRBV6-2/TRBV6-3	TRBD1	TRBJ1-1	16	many	CASMKYMTGLNTEAFF	TGTGCCAGCATGAAGTACATGACAGGGTTGAACACTGAAGCTTTCTTT
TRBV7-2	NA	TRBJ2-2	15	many	CASSLGRANTGELFF	TGTGCCAGCAGCTTAGGACGAGCGAACACCGGGGAGCTGTTTTTT
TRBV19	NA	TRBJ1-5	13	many	CASGGQGGQPQHF	TGTGCCAGTGGAGGGCAGGGCGGTCAGCCCCAGCATTTT
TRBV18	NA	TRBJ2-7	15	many	CASSPTSQLSYEQYF	TGTGCCAGCTCACCAACGTCCCAGTTGTCCTACGAGCAGTACTTC
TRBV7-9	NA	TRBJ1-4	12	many	CASSLADEKLFF	TGTGCCAGCAGCTTAGCGGATGAAAAACTGTTTTTT
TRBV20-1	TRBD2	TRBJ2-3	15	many	CSARGLAGNTDTQYF	TGCAGTGCTAGAGGACTAGCGGGTAATACAGATACGCAGTATTTT
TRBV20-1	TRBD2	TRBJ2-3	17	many	CSARARASGGGTDTQYF	TGCAGTGCTAGGGCTCGGGCTAGCGGTGGGGGGACAGATACGCAGTATTTT
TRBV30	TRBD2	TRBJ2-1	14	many	CAWGGLAGVLEQFF	TGTGCCTGGGGAGGACTAGCGGGAGTTCTTGAGCAGTTCTTC
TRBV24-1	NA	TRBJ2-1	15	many	CATSDAVRGFNEQFF	TGTGCCACCAGTGATGCCGTCAGGGGTTTTAATGAGCAGTTCTTC
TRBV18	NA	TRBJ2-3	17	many	CASSPPNSVRGTDTQYF	TGTGCCAGCTCACCACCGAACAGCGTCCGGGGCACAGATACGCAGTATTTT
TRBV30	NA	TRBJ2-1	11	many	CAWSIGSAEFF	TGTGCCTGGAGTATCGGGAGCGCTGAGTTCTTC
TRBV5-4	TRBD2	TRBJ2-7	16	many	CASSLGRGGSSYEQYF	TGTGCCAGCAGCTTGGGCCGCGGGGGGAGCTCCTACGAGCAGTACTTC
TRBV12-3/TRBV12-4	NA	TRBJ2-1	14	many	CASSLGVANNEQFF	TGTGCCAGCAGTTTAGGGGTAGCAAACAATGAGCAGTTCTTC
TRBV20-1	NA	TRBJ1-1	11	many	CSSNRNTEAFF	TGCAGTTCTAACAGGAACACTGAAGCTTTCTTT
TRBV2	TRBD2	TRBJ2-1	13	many	CAGGTSGYTEQFF	TGTGCCGGGGGGACTAGCGGGTACACTGAGCAGTTCTTC
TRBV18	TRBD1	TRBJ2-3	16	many	CASSPRQGALSDTQYF	TGTGCCAGCTCACCACGGCAGGGGGCTTTATCAGATACGCAGTATTTT
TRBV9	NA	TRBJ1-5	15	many	CASSALGGANQPQHF	TGTGCCAGCAGCGCCCTCGGAGGGGCCAATCAGCCCCAGCATTTT
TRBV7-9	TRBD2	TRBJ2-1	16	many	CASSSQPGLAVWEQFF	TGTGCCAGCAGCTCCCAACCGGGACTAGCGGTTTGGGAGCAGTTCTTC
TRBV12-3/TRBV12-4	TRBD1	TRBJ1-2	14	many	CASSFGGRGLGYTF	TGTGCCAGCAGTTTCGGTGGCAGGGGGCTTGGCTACACCTTC
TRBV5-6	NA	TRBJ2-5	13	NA	CASRHPAGETQYF	TGTGCCAGCAGACATCCGGCAGGGGAGACCCAGTACTTC
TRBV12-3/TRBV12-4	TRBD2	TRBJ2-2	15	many	CASSLTSGNTGELFF	TGTGCCAGCAGTCTAACTAGCGGGAACACCGGGGAGCTGTTTTTT
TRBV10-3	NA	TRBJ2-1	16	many	CAISEFGTSSYNEQFF	TGTGCCATCAGTGAGTTCGGTACCTCCTCCTACAATGAGCAGTTCTTC
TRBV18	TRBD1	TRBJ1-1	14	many	CASSLPTGVTEAFF	TGTGCCAGCTCACTGCCGACAGGGGTTACTGAAGCTTTCTTT
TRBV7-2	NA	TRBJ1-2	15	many	CASSLIDNRFDGYTF	TGTGCCAGCAGCTTAATTGATAACCGCTTCGATGGCTACACCTTC
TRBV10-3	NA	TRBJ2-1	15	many	CAISEGSRADNEQFF	TGTGCCATCAGTGAGGGGAGCCGGGCTGACAATGAGCAGTTCTTC
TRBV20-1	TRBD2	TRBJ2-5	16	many	CSASMTSERPWETQYF	TGCAGTGCTAGTATGACTAGCGAGAGACCCTGGGAGACCCAGTACTTC
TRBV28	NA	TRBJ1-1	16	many	CASSLGGRRGYTEAFF	TGTGCCAGCAGTTTAGGGGGTCGGAGGGGCTACACTGAAGCTTTCTTT
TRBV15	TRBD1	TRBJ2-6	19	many	CATSNPVDRGRGGANVLTF	TGTGCCACCAGCAATCCAGTAGACAGGGGGCGGGGAGGGGCCAACGTCCTGACTTTC
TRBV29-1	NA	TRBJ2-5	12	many	CSVGAMGGTQYF	TGCAGCGTTGGGGCGATGGGGGGGACCCAGTACTTC
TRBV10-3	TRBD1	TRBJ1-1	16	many	CAIRKTGEGVNTEAFF	TGTGCCATCAGGAAGACAGGGGAGGGAGTGAACACTGAAGCTTTCTTT
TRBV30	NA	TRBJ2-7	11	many	CAWSVTPEQYF	TGTGCCTGGAGTGTGACCCCCGAGCAGTACTTC
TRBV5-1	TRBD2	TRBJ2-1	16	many	CASSREVTGGYNEQFF	TGCGCCAGCAGCAGGGAGGTTACGGGAGGGTACAATGAGCAGTTCTTC
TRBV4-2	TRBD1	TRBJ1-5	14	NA	CASSPGTGVQPRHF	TGTGCCAGCAGCCCGGGGACAGGGGTCCAGCCCCGGCATTTT
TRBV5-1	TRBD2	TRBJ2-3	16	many	CASSSLAGGHTDTQYF	TGCGCCAGCAGCTCCCTAGCGGGAGGGCACACAGATACGCAGTATTTT
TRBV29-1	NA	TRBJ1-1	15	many	CSVEPRTKLNTEAFF	TGCAGCGTTGAACCAAGGACGAAACTGAACACTGAAGCTTTCTTT
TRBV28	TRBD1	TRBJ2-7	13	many	CASSWTGAHEQYF	TGTGCCAGCAGTTGGACAGGGGCCCACGAGCAGTACTTC